This paragraph reports one T cell receptor beta chain. This record comes from a study of blood T cell repertoires in COVID-19. Study as a whole: The samples span acute and convalescent COVID-19 from the United States, Italy and Spain.

Researchers sorted participants into cohorts using their self-reported clinical history. V gave up 4 bases and J gave up 4 bases, with 8 bases separating them. The CDR3 length is 12 residues. From germline, CDR1 is MNHEY and CDR2 SMNVEV (reference sequence). This table comes from immunoSEQ multiplex PCR, and its TCRdb copy is limited to in-frame clones, with some not included. Of hundreds of thousands of clones listed, roughly 87% are singletons. The sequenced sample consisted of PBMCs or T cells enriched from blood (not recorded which). The clonotype comes from a woman in her 30s with acute COVID-19. The genes are TRBV27 and TRBJ2-7; D uncertain. In DNA form, the CDR3 reads TGTGCCAGCAGTTCTAGTGCATACGAGCAGTACTTC. Translated, it gives CASSSSAYEQYF.